The clone carrying this T cell receptor beta chain was seen many times. Antigen specificity is unknown. The data stem from a study of Graves' ophthalmopathy and Graves' hyperthyroidism. Study findings and constraints: Sensitivity reached 87.88% and specificity about 81% for a 13-signature model separating ophthalmopathy from stable hyperthyroidism. Most thyroid clonotypes expanded beyond 0.001 frequency were also found in blood.

RNA transcripts were the source from which TCR beta CDR3 regions were amplified. Second-round multiplex PCR came after a first-round RT-PCR that employed HTBI primers. One entry per CDR3 protein, called by TCRdb with MiXCR from the multiplex PCR reads. The repertoire holds tens of thousands of distinct CDR3 sequences, with under 65% as singletons. Presentation of ophthalmopathy in the donors involved moderate-to-severe activity, CAS ≥3, NOSPECS ≥4 and a duration under 3 months. PBMCs had their origin in fresh peripheral blood (about 10 ml). Germline V CDR1 and CDR2: LGHNA, YSLEER. The CDR3 is 13 amino acids. V was clipped by 1 base and J by 5 bases, with 8 bases between them.

The sequencing sample was made of peripheral blood. This chain links TRBV4-3 with TRBJ1-1; maybe TRBD1 (6 bases). The TCR comes from an adult man with Graves' ophthalmopathy. The CDR3 spells CASSQAGVTEAFF. The CDR3 nucleotides read TGCGCCAGCAGCCAAGCAGGGGTGACTGAAGCTTTCTTT.